This T cell receptor (beta chain) originates from a study of T-cell reconstitution after alpha-beta-depleted transplantation in children. Researchers prepared the TCRbeta library using unique molecular identifiers, the study reports. TCRdb called the PCR reads again in MiXCR, with one record for every CDR3 protein. The sample lists 500,000 or so distinct CDR3 sequences, over 25% occurring once. Germline CDR1 is SGHRS and CDR2 is YFSETQ. Trimming removed 6 bases at V and 1 base at J, with 11 bases between. The CDR3 has 14 residues. This clonotype was counted between two and nine times. The starting material was PBMCs from the stem cell graft donor, obtained from the stem cell graft. The chain is built from TRBV5-1 and TRBJ2-1; D might be TRBD1 or TRBD2, each matching 5 bases. The sequence was obtained from a human donor who donated a stem cell graft to a child with aplastic anemia. The CDR3 region has the DNA TGCGCCAGCACGTGGGGGAATTCCTACAATGAGCAGTTCTTC. Its protein product is CASTWGNSYNEQFF.